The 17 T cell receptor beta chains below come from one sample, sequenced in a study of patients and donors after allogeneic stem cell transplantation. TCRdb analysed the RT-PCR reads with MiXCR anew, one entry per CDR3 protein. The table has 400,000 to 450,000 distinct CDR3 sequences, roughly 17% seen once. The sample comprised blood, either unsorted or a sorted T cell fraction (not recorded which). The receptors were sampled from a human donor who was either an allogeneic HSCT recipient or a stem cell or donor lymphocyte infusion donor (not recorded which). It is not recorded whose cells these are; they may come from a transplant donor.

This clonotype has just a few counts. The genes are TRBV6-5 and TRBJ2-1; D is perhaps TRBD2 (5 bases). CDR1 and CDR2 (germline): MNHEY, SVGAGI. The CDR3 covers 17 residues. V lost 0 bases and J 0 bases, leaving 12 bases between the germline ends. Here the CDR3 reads CASSYSIASSSYNEQFF. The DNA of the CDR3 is TGTGCCAGCAGTTACTCGATAGCGAGCAGCTCCTACAATGAGCAGTTCTTC.

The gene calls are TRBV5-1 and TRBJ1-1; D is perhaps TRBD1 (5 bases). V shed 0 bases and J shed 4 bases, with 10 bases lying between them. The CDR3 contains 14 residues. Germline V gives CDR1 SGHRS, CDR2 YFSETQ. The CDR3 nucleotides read TGCGCCAGCAGCTTGGTGTCAGGGACCACTGAAGCTTTCTTT. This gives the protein CASSLVSGTTEAFF.

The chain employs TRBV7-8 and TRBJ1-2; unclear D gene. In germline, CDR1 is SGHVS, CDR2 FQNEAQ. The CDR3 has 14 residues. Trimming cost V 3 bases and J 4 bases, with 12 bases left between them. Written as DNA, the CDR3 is TGTGCCAGCAGCTTGCTCGATGGGAGCTATGGCTACACCTTC. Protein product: CASSLLDGSYGYTF.

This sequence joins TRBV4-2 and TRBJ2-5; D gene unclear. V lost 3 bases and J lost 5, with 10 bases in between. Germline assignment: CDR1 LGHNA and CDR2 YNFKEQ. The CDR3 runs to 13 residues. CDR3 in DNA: TGTGCCAGCAGCCACGGTCGCCCCGAGACCCAGTACTTC. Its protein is CASSHGRPETQYF.

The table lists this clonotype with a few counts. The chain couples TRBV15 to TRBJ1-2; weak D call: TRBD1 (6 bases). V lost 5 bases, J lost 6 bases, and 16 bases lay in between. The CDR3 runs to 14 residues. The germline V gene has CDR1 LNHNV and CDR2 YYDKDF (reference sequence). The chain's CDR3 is CATSEGGSINGYTF. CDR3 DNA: TGTGCCACCAGCGAGGGGGGGAGTATCAATGGCTACACCTTC. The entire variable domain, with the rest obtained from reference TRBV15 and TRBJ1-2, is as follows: DAMVIQNPRYQVTQFGKPVTLSCSQTLNHNVMYWYQQKSSQAPKLLFHYYDKDFNNEADTPDNFQSRRPNTSFCFLDIRSPGLGDTAMYLCATSEGGSINGYTFGSGTRLTVV.

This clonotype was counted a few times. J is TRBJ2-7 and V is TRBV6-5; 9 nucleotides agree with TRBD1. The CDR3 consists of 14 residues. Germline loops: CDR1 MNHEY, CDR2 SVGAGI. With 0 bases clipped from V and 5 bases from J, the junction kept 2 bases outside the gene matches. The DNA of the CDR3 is TGTGCCAGCAGTTACTCGGGACAGGGTAACGAGCAGTACTTC. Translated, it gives CASSYSGQGNEQYF.

CDR3 sequence: CASSYFRGDQPQHF. CDR3 nucleotide sequence: TGTGCCAGCAGTTACTTCAGGGGGGATCAGCCCCAGCATTTT. The rearrangement joins TRBV6-5 to TRBJ1-5, with TRBD1 matching over 7 bases. Germline values: CDR1 MNHEY, CDR2 SVGAGI. V trimming: 1 base; J trimming: 5 bases; junction bases outside the gene matches: 2. The CDR3 has 14 residues.

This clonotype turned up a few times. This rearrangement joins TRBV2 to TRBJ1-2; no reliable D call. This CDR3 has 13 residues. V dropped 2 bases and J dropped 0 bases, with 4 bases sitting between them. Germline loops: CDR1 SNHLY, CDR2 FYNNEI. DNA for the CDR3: TGTGCCAGCAGTGAACAGTCTAACTATGGCTACACCTTC. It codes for CASSEQSNYGYTF.

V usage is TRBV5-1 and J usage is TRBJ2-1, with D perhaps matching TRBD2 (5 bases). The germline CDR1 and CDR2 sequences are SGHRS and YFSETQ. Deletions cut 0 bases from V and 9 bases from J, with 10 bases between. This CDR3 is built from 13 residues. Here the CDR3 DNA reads TGCGCCAGCAGCTTGGGCCTAGCCCCTGAGCAGTTCTTC. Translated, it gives CASSLGLAPEQFF.

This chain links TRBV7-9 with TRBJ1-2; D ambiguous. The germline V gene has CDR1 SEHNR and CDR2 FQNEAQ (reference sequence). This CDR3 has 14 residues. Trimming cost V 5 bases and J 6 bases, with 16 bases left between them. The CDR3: CASSLGEGDNGYTF. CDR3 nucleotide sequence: TGTGCCAGCAGCCTCGGCGAAGGAGATAATGGCTACACCTTC.

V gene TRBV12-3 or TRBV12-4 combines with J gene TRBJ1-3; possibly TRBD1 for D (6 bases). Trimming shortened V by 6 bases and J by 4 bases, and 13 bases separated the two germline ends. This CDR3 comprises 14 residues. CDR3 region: CASRTGPSGNTIYF. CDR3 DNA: TGTGCCAGCAGAACAGGGCCGTCGGGAAACACCATATATTTT.

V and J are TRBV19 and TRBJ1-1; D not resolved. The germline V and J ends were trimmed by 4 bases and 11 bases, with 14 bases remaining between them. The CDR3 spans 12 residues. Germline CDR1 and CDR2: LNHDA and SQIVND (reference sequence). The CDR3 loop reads CASSTRRAAAFF. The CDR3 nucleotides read TGTGCCAGTAGTACCCGGCGGGCGGCGGCTTTCTTT.

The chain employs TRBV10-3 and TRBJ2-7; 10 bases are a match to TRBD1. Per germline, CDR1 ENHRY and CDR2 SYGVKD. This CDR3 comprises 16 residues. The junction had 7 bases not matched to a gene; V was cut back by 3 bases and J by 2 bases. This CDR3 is CAISDPPGQGPYEQYF. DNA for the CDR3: TGTGCCATCAGTGACCCCCCGGGACAGGGGCCCTACGAGCAGTACTTC.

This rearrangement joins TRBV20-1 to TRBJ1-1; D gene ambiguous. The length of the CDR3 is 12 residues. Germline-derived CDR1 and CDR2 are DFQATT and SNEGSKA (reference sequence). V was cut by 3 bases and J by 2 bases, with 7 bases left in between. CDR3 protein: CSASRPNTEAFF. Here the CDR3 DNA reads TGCAGTGCTAGTCGGCCAAACACTGAAGCTTTCTTT.

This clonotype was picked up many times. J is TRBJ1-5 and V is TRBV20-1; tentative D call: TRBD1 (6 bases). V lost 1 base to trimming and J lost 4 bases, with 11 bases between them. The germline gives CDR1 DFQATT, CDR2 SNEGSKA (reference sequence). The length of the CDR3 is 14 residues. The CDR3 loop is CSARVGQGNQPQHF. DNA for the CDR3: TGCAGTGCTAGAGTTGGTCAGGGGAATCAGCCCCAGCATTTT.

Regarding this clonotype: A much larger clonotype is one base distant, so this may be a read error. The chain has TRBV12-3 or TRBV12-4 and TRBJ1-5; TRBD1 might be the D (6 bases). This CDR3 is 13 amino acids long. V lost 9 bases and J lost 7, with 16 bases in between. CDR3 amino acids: CARSDGGQQPQHF. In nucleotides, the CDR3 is TGTGCCAGAAGTGACGGGGGGCAACAGCCCCAGCATTTT.

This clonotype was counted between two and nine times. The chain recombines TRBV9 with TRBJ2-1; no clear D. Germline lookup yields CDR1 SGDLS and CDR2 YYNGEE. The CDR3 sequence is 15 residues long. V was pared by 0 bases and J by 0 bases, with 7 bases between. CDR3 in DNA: TGTGCCAGCAGCGTAGCCGTTAACTCCTACAATGAGCAGTTCTTC. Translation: CASSVAVNSYNEQFF.